This T cell receptor (beta chain) was sequenced for a study of blood T cells in healthy people across ages. Next came a second PCR, run for roughly 7 to 12 cycles, which used a sample-barcoded 5' primer along with a J-beta primer mix. TCRdb re-called the 5' RACE reads with MiXCR, one entry per CDR3 protein. The repertoire has about 1 million distinct CDR3 sequences, around 25% of them found once; the top ten carry less than 0.75%. This clonotype occurred a few times. Its matching antigen is unknown. Peripheral blood samples of around 9.5 milliliters were drawn from each donor. Study-level results: TCR beta diversity was tightly associated with the proportion of naive T cells.

Separately, the same data were catalogued under a study of T cells of mothers and their children. That work states: Related mother-child pairs shared marginally more repertoire than unrelated pairs, though not significantly.

Specimen: blood. This TCR derives from a girl aged 2-15 years in good health.

The CDR3 region is CASSAQGYDGYTF. CDR3 bases: TGCGCCAGCAGCGCTCAGGGTTACGATGGCTACACCTTC. The chain couples TRBV5-1 to TRBJ1-2, with D perhaps TRBD1 (5 bases). The CDR3 is 13 amino acids. Germline CDR1 and CDR2: SGHRS and YFSETQ. V shed 4 bases and J shed 6 bases, with 13 bases lying between them.